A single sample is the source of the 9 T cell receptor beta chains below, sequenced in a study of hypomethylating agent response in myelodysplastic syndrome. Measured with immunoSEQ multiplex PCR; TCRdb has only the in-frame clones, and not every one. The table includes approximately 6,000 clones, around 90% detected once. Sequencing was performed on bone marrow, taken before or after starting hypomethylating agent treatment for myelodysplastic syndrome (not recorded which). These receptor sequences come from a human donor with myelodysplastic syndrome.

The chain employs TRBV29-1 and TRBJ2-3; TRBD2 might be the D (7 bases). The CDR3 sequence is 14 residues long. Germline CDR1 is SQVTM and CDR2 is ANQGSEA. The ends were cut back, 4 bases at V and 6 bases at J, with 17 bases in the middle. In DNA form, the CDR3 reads TGCAGCGTTGCCCCGGCGGGGGCCTTTGATACGCAGTATTTT. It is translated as CSVAPAGAFDTQYF.

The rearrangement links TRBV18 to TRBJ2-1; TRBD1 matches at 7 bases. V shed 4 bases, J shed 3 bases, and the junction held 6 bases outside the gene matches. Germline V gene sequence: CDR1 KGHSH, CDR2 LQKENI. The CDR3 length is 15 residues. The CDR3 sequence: CASSQSPGGYNEQFF. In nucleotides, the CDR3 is TGTGCCAGCTCACAGTCACCAGGGGGCTACAATGAGCAGTTCTTC.

The CDR3 nucleotides are TGTGCCAGCAGCTCCGGGACAGGGCTAGGACAGCCCCAGCATTTT. Amino acids: CASSSGTGLGQPQHF. The V gene is TRBV11-2, the J gene TRBJ1-5, with 9 bases that match TRBD1. CDR3 length: 15 amino acids. The germline gives CDR1 SGHAT, CDR2 FQNNGV. With 4 bases clipped from V and 7 bases from J, the junction kept 8 bases outside the gene matches.

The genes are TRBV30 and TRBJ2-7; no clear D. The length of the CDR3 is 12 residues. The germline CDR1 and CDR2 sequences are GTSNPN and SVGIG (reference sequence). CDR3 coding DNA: TGTGCTTCCGACCGTAGCTCCTACGAGCAGTACTTC. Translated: CASDRSSYEQYF.

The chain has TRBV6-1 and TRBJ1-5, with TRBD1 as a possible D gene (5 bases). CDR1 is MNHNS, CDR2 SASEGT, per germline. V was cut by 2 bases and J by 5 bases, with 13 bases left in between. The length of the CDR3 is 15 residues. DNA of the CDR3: TGTGCCAGCAGTGAACTCGACAGCAAGGATCAGCCCCAGCATTTT. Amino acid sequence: CASSELDSKDQPQHF.

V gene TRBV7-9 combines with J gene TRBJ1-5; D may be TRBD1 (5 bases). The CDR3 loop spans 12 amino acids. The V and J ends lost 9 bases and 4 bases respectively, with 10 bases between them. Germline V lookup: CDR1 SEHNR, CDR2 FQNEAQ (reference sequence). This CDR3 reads CASGTDNQPQHF. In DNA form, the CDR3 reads TGTGCCAGTGGGACGGATAATCAGCCCCAGCATTTT.

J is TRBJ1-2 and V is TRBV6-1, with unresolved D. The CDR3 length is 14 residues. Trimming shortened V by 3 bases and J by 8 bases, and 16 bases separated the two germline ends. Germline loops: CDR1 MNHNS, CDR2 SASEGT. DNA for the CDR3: TGTGCCAGCAGTGACCCAAACATGGGTGGGGGCTACACCTTC. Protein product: CASSDPNMGGGYTF.

Here the CDR3 reads CASSSGSSSYNEQFF. CDR3 coding DNA: TGTGCCAGCAGCTCTGGTTCAAGCTCCTACAATGAGCAGTTCTTC. The V and J genes are TRBV5-4 and TRBJ2-1; D gene uncertain. The CDR3 runs to 15 residues. V lost 3 bases, J lost 0 bases, and 10 bases lay in between. CDR1 SGHNT and CDR2 YYREEE come from the germline V gene (reference sequence).

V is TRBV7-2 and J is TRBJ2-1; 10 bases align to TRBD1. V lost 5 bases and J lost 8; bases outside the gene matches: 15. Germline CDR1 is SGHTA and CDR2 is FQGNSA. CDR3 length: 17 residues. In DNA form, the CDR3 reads TGTGCCAGCAGCAGGGCTCCGGGGGACAGGGGAGACGATGAGCAGTTCTTC. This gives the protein CASSRAPGDRGDDEQFF.